These 25 T cell receptor beta chains share one sample of origin, sequenced in a study of blood T cell repertoires in COVID-19. TCRdb keeps only in-frame clones here, not all; method: immunoSEQ multiplex PCR. The sample carries 53,000 or so clones, roughly 88% recorded once. Sequenced material: peripheral blood. The receptors originated from a man older than 75 with acute or convalescent COVID-19.

This clone has just a few counts. The chain is built from TRBV5-1 and TRBJ2-3; a possible D gene is TRBD1 (6 bases). V lost 3 bases, J lost 3 bases, and 26 bases lay in between. The CDR3 totals 19 residues. The V gene's germline CDR1 is SGHRS and CDR2 YFSETQ. In DNA form, the CDR3 reads TGCGCCAGCAGCTCTACCCTTGGTCTACTCCAGGGGATTACAGATACGCAGTATTTT. Its protein product is CASSSTLGLLQGITDTQYF. The full variable domain, in which reference TRBV5-1 and TRBJ2-3 provide the parts outside the CDR3, is KAGVTQTPRYLIKTRGQQVTLSCSPISGHRSVSWYQQTPGQGLQFLFEYFSETQRNKGNFPGRFSGRQFSNSRSEMNVSTLELGDSALYLCASSSTLGLLQGITDTQYFGPGTRLTVL.

This chain links TRBV9 with TRBJ1-2, with a possible D match to TRBD1 (6 bases). CDR3 length: 16 residues. The V end lost 4 bases, the J end lost 8 bases, and 24 bases lay between the germline ends. From germline, CDR1 is SGDLS and CDR2 YYNGEE. In nucleotides, the CDR3 is TGTGCCAGCAGCCCTTTGGGGGGGGGCGCAGGGGACGGCTACACCTTC. This codes for CASSPLGGGAGDGYTF.

This clone was detected a few times. The V gene is TRBV5-1, the J gene TRBJ2-7; TRBD2 aligns across 10 bases. V was pared by 0 bases and J by 5 bases, with 8 bases of the junction left unmatched. The CDR3 is 16 amino acids. CDR1 SGHRS and CDR2 YFSETQ come from the germline V gene. The CDR3 sequence: CASSLGLAGVGNEQYF. CDR3 in DNA: TGCGCCAGCAGCTTGGGGCTAGCGGGGGTGGGTAACGAGCAGTACTTC.

The gene calls are TRBV6-6 and TRBJ2-4; 10 nucleotides align to TRBD1. The CDR3 contains 14 residues. Germline V gene lookup returns CDR1 MNHNY and CDR2 SVGAGI (reference sequence). J gave up 7 bases and V 4 bases, and 4 bases lay outside the gene matches. Written as DNA, the CDR3 is TGTGCCAGCAGTTCGCCGGGACAGGGGAACATTCAGTACTTC. Its protein product is CASSSPGQGNIQYF.

This chain connects TRBV5-6 to TRBJ2-1, with D unresolved. Germline V gene data show CDR1 as SGHDT and CDR2 as YYEEEE. The V and J ends lost 1 base and 3 bases respectively, with 11 bases between them. The length of the CDR3 is 15 residues. This CDR3 reads CASSLRVSNYNEQFF. The DNA for the CDR3 is TGTGCCAGCAGCTTGCGAGTATCCAACTACAATGAGCAGTTCTTC.

The chain has TRBV19 and TRBJ1-2, with 8 bases that match TRBD1. Germline CDR1 is LNHDA and CDR2 is SQIVND (reference sequence). With V trimmed by 4 bases and J by 2 bases, 12 bases remained unmatched. The CDR3 covers 17 residues. The CDR3 loop is CASSTYLRGHRNYGYTF. The CDR3 nucleotides are TGTGCCAGTAGTACGTACCTCAGGGGGCACAGAAACTATGGCTACACCTTC.

This clone was detected once. V is TRBV11-2 and J is TRBJ1-2, with 10 bases lining up with TRBD1. The CDR3 extends over 14 amino acids. J lost 7 bases, V lost 1 base, and 3 bases had no gene match. Germline V lookup: CDR1 SGHAT, CDR2 FQNNGV. The CDR3 DNA reads TGTGCCAGCAGCTTAGCCGGGACAGGGGTTGGCTACACCTTC. Translation: CASSLAGTGVGYTF.

This chain joins TRBV3-1 (or the pseudogene TRBV3-2) and TRBJ2-1, with D perhaps matching TRBD2 (5 bases). CDR1 and CDR2 from the germline V gene are LGHDT and YNNKEL (reference sequence). There are 15 residues in the CDR3. V lost 1 base to trimming and J lost 3 bases, with 10 bases between them. The CDR3 sequence: CASSQGVGLYNEQFF. CDR3 bases: TGTGCCAGCAGCCAAGGGGTAGGACTCTACAATGAGCAGTTCTTC.

V usage is TRBV7-8 and J usage is TRBJ2-5; D gene unclear. CDR1 is SGHVS, CDR2 FQNEAQ, per germline. The ends were cut back, 5 bases at V and 7 bases at J, with 11 bases in the middle. This CDR3 has 12 amino acids. CDR3: CASSPPLGTQYF. The CDR3 DNA follows: TGTGCCAGCAGCCCGCCCCTCGGGACCCAGTACTTC.

The chain's CDR3 is CASSQDKGGGIFAYNEQFF. The CDR3 region has the DNA TGTGCCAGCAGCCAAGATAAGGGCGGGGGGATCTTTGCCTACAATGAGCAGTTCTTC. The J gene is TRBJ2-1, the V gene TRBV4-2, with 8 bases fitting TRBD2. The V gene's germline CDR1 is LGHNA and CDR2 YNFKEQ. The CDR3 length is 19 residues. V shed 0 bases and J 2 bases; nucleotides not matched to a gene: 12.

This clone occurred a few times. This chain connects TRBV9 to TRBJ2-2; 11 positions match TRBD2. Looked up from germline, CDR1 is SGDLS and CDR2 is YYNGEE. The trim removed 2 bases at V and 4 bases at J, leaving 4 bases unmatched. CDR3 size: 16 residues. The CDR3 sequence: CASSVRLAGLTGELFF. CDR3 in DNA: TGTGCCAGCAGCGTGAGACTAGCGGGGCTCACCGGGGAGCTGTTTTTT.

This chain joins TRBV11-2 and TRBJ2-7, with 9 bases aligning to TRBD2. J was trimmed by 5 bases and V by 5 bases; bases with no gene match: 13. This CDR3 contains 16 residues. The germline V gene encodes CDR1 SGHAT and CDR2 FQNNGV. The CDR3, as DNA: TGTGCCAGCAGCCCCTCTCTGGGCGGGGGGGCCGACGAGCAGTACTTC. As protein: CASSPSLGGGADEQYF.

The rearrangement joins TRBV28 to TRBJ2-5, with 7 bases identical to TRBD1. The CDR3 spans 17 residues. The trim removed 3 bases at V and 1 base at J, leaving 11 bases unmatched. Germline V gene lookup returns CDR1 MDHEN and CDR2 SYDVKM. The CDR3 nucleotides are TGTGCCAGCAGTTTCTCTGGGGCAGGGGGACCCCAAGAGACCCAGTACTTC. It yields the protein CASSFSGAGGPQETQYF.

The chain recombines TRBV7-3 with TRBJ2-3; 9 bases fit TRBD2. The CDR3 length is 16 residues. V lost 2 bases, J lost 2 bases, and 5 bases stayed unmatched. Germline assignment: CDR1 SGHTA and CDR2 FQGTGA. CDR3 loop: CASSLRASGATDTQYF. The CDR3 DNA sequence: TGTGCCAGCAGCTTACGGGCTAGCGGGGCCACAGATACGCAGTATTTT.

The chain joins TRBV5-8 to TRBJ2-2; a possible D gene is TRBD2 (7 bases). There are 17 residues in the CDR3. The germline V and J ends were trimmed by 0 bases and 3 bases, with 15 bases remaining between them. Per germline, CDR1 SGHTS and CDR2 YDEGEE. The CDR3 coding sequence is TGTGCCAGCAGCTTGGAGGAGGGGGGGTTCTACACCGGGGAGCTGTTTTTT. It specifies CASSLEEGGFYTGELFF.

The V call is TRBV5-1, the J call TRBJ2-7; possibly TRBD2 for D (6 bases). The V end lost 8 bases, the J end lost 0 bases, and 12 bases lay between the germline ends. The CDR3 has 13 amino acids. The germline gives CDR1 SGHRS, CDR2 YFSETQ. CDR3 nucleotides: TGCGCCAGTCGGAGGGATCCCTCCTACGAGCAGTACTTC. Protein product: CASRRDPSYEQYF.

In nucleotides, the CDR3 is TGCGCCAGCAGCTTGGGATCGGGGGGGTCCTACGAGCAGTACTTC. Translation gives CASSLGSGGSYEQYF. The rearrangement links TRBV5-1 to TRBJ2-7, with 8 bases that match TRBD2. CDR1 is SGHRS, CDR2 YFSETQ, per germline. Unmatched junction bases numbered 3, after V lost 0 bases and J lost 1 base. This CDR3 contains 15 residues.

This sequence joins TRBV3-1 (or the pseudogene TRBV3-2) and TRBJ2-1; 7 nucleotides agree with TRBD2. J lost 9 bases, V lost 6 bases, and 11 bases had no gene match. Germline CDR1 is LGHDT and CDR2 is YNNKEL (reference sequence). CDR3 length: 14 residues. The CDR3, as DNA: TGTGCCAGCAGGCAGGGAGGGCCCAACTCTGAGCAGTTCTTC. It specifies CASRQGGPNSEQFF.

The CDR3 DNA reads TGTGCCAGCTCACGGAATTCGGGAGGCACAGATACGCAGTATTTT. Its protein product is CASSRNSGGTDTQYF. The chain couples TRBV18 to TRBJ2-3, with D tentatively TRBD2 (6 bases). From germline, CDR1 is KGHSH and CDR2 LQKENI. Trimming cost V 4 bases and J 1 base, with 12 bases left between them. The CDR3 is 15 amino acids.

CDR3 nucleotide sequence: TGTGCCAGCAGCCAAGAGACAGGCCCCGCCACAGATACGCAGTATTTT. Its translation: CASSQETGPATDTQYF. The chain has TRBV3-1 (or the pseudogene TRBV3-2) and TRBJ2-3, with D possibly matching TRBD1 (6 bases). The V and J ends lost 0 bases and 2 bases respectively, with 12 bases between them. CDR1 and CDR2 (germline): LGHDT, YNNKEL (reference sequence). The CDR3 length is 16 residues.

This rearrangement joins TRBV5-1 to TRBJ2-7, with D perhaps matching TRBD1 (6 bases). This CDR3 is 13 amino acids long. CDR1 is SGHRS and CDR2 is YFSETQ in the germline V gene. The V end lost 2 bases, the J end lost 4 bases, and 10 bases lay between the germline ends. DNA of the CDR3: TGCGCCAGCAGCTTTTCGACAGGTTACGAGCAGTACTTC. Translated: CASSFSTGYEQYF. Variable domain in full (rest from reference TRBV5-1 and TRBJ2-7): KAGVTQTPRYLIKTRGQQVTLSCSPISGHRSVSWYQQTPGQGLQFLFEYFSETQRNKGNFPGRFSGRQFSNSRSEMNVSTLELGDSALYLCASSFSTGYEQYFGPGTRLTVT.

The chain employs TRBV19 and TRBJ1-1, with TRBD1 matching 9 bases. This CDR3 region has 17 residues. After removal of 3 bases from V and 2 bases from J, the junction contained 10 bases not matched to a gene. CDR1 and CDR2 (germline): LNHDA, SQIVND (reference sequence). The CDR3 is CASSMGGQGLRNTEAFF. The CDR3 DNA sequence: TGTGCCAGTAGTATGGGGGGACAGGGACTACGAAACACTGAAGCTTTCTTT. Full variable domain (outside the CDR3, taken from reference TRBV19 and TRBJ1-1): DGGITQSPKYLFRKEGQNVTLSCEQNLNHDAMYWYRQDPGQGLRLIYYSQIVNDFQKGDIAEGYSVSREKKESFPLTVTSAQKNPTAFYLCASSMGGQGLRNTEAFFGQGTRLTVV.

The gene calls are TRBV5-4 and TRBJ2-1; 10 nucleotides agree with TRBD1. CDR1 and CDR2 (germline): SGHNT, YYREEE (reference sequence). This CDR3 is built from 16 residues. J gave up 8 bases and V 3 bases, and 11 bases lay outside the gene matches. The CDR3 loop is CASSSARTGGRDEQFF. The CDR3 DNA sequence: TGTGCCAGCAGCTCGGCTAGGACAGGGGGTAGGGATGAGCAGTTCTTC. Combining the CDR3 with reference TRBV5-4 and TRBJ2-1 gives the whole variable domain ETGVTQSPTHLIKTRGQQVTLRCSSQSGHNTVSWYQQALGQGPQFIFQYYREEENGRGNFPPRFSGLQFPNYSSELNVNALELDDSALYLCASSSARTGGRDEQFFGPGTRLTVL.

The chain is built from TRBV18 and TRBJ2-3, with TRBD2 matching over 11 bases. Losses at the gene ends were 3 bases for V and 6 bases for J; bases not matched to a gene: 5. This CDR3 is built from 15 residues. Germline V gene data show CDR1 as KGHSH and CDR2 as LQKENI. CDR3 in amino acids: CASSPLAGGTDTQYF. For the CDR3, the DNA is TGTGCCAGCTCACCTCTAGCGGGGGGAACGGATACGCAGTATTTT.

This clone was recorded a few times. The chain employs TRBV3-1 (or the pseudogene TRBV3-2) and TRBJ1-2, with TRBD1 matching over 9 bases. The V gene's germline CDR1 is LGHDT and CDR2 YNNKEL (reference sequence). This CDR3 spans 16 amino acids. The V and J ends lost 4 bases and 5 bases, in that order; junction bases with no gene match: 11. The CDR3 is CASSLYRTGVVYGYTF. CDR3 in DNA: TGTGCCAGCAGCCTCTACCGGACAGGGGTAGTATATGGCTACACCTTC.